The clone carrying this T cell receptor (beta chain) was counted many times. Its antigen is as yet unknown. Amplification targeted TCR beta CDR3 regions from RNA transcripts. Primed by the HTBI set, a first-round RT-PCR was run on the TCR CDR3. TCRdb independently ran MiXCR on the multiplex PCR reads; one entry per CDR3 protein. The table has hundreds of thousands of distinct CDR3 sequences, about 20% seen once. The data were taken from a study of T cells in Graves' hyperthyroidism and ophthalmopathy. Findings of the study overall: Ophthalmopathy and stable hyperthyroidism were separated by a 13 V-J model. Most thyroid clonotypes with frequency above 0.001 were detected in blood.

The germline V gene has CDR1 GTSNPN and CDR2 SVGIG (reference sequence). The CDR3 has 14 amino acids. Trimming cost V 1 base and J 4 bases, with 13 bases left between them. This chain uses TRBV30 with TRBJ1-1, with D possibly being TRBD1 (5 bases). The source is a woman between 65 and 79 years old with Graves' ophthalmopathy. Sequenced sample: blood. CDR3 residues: CAWSDPRRGTEAFF. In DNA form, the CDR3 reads TGTGCCTGGAGTGACCCCCGTAGGGGCACTGAAGCTTTCTTT.